The 14 T cell receptor beta chains presented below share a single source sample, sequenced in a study of T-cell memory formation after mild COVID-19 (dated by TCRdb to the early 2020s). Library preparation employed 5' RACE. Sequencing was performed on an Illumina NovaSeq 6000. The public reads were reprocessed in TCRdb via fastp at Q25 and MiXCR, keeping in-frame beta chains. Identical CDR3 protein sequences are pooled into one entry, listed with their most common genes and DNA. Here the sample has tens of thousands of distinct CDR3 sequences; around 7.2% occur a single time. The top ten constitute roughly 1.5% of the sample. Sequencing used PBMCs or a T cell subset sorted from them (not recorded which). Source of these receptors: a man younger than 30 who had mild COVID-19 (a few samples of this study predate the infection). The sample titles of this study are shuffled in the database, so cell type and time point are left out; the donor was told from shared clones.

The sample holds many counts of this clonotype. The CDR3 sequence is CASSLGGRGGTDTQYF. In nucleotides, the CDR3 is TGTGCCAGCAGCTTAGGAGGGCGGGGCGGCACAGATACGCAGTATTTT. The chain links TRBV7-2 to TRBJ2-3; perhaps TRBD2 as D (6 bases). Germline values: CDR1 SGHTA, CDR2 FQGNSA. There are 16 residues in the CDR3. V was pared by 1 base and J by 1 base, with 12 bases between.

A few counts support this clonotype. The chain links TRBV3-2 to TRBJ2-7; the table assigns TRBD2, which was not confirmed against the DNA. TRBV3-2 is listed as a pseudogene. The CDR3 loop spans 18 amino acids. CDR3 nucleotides: TGTGCCAGCAGCCAAGATGGGCCTAGGAGCGGGGGGGCGGACGAGCAGTACTTC. Its translation is CASSQDGPRSGGADEQYF.

V gene TRBV4-3 combines with J gene TRBJ1-2, with D tentatively TRBD1 (5 bases). The CDR3 spans 13 residues. Germline loops: CDR1 LGHNA, CDR2 YSLEER. Trimming removed 3 bases from V and 6 bases from J, with 11 bases in between. As DNA, the CDR3 is TGCGCCAGCAGCCATAAATCGGGGGATGGCTACACCTTC. Translating it yields CASSHKSGDGYTF.

This clonotype came up many times. CDR3 residues: CASSLEWTGMGVLTF. The CDR3 DNA follows: TGCGCCAGCAGCTTGGAATGGACAGGGATGGGCGTCCTGACTTTC. V usage is TRBV5-1 and J usage is TRBJ2-6, with 8 bases lining up with TRBD1. This CDR3 is 15 amino acids long. The germline V gene has CDR1 SGHRS and CDR2 YFSETQ. V lost 0 bases, J lost 12 bases, and 8 bases stayed unmatched.

This clonotype was seen ten or more times. The J gene is TRBJ2-3, the V gene TRBV5-1; TRBD1 agrees at 12 bases. The trim removed 3 bases at V and 4 bases at J, leaving 3 bases unmatched. There are 15 residues in the CDR3. Germline V gives CDR1 SGHRS, CDR2 YFSETQ. DNA for the CDR3: TGCGCCAGCAGCTCGGGACAGGGGGCCGCAGATACGCAGTATTTT. As protein: CASSSGQGAADTQYF.

This clonotype was picked up a small number of times. The chain links TRBV6-5 to TRBJ1-2; perhaps TRBD1 as D (6 bases). Germline V CDR1 and CDR2: MNHEY, SVGAGI. This CDR3 region has 14 residues. The V gene lost 5 bases and the J gene lost 4 bases, with 14 bases spanning the gap. The CDR3 sequence: CASSQTTGAYGYTF. In DNA form, the CDR3 reads TGTGCCAGCAGTCAGACGACGGGGGCCTATGGCTACACCTTC.

This clonotype was seen at least ten times. J is TRBJ2-1 and V is TRBV12-3 or TRBV12-4, with no clear D. This CDR3 contains 10 residues. V lost 2 bases to trimming and J lost 7 bases, with 0 bases between them. CDR3 in amino acids: CASSLNEQFF. The CDR3 DNA is TGTGCCAGCAGTTTAAATGAGCAGTTCTTC.

This sequence joins TRBV20-1 and TRBJ1-4, with D unclear. This CDR3 contains 13 residues. The V end lost 3 bases, the J end lost 8 bases, and 13 bases lay between the germline ends. The V gene's germline CDR1 is DFQATT and CDR2 SNEGSKA (reference sequence). CDR3 in DNA: TGCAGTGCTAGGAGGCGGGTTAGCGAAAAACTGTTTTTT. Its translation: CSARRRVSEKLFF.

The chain joins TRBV4-3 to TRBJ2-1; D gene unclear. The germline CDR1 and CDR2 sequences are LGHNA and YSLEER. The CDR3 loop spans 15 amino acids. The V and J ends lost 6 bases and 2 bases respectively, with 14 bases between them. This CDR3 is CASSQNSPPYNEQFF. CDR3 DNA sequence: TGCGCCAGCAGTCAAAACTCGCCACCCTACAATGAGCAGTTCTTC.

In its sample, this clonotype was seen a few times. This chain connects TRBV20-1 to TRBJ1-1; the match to TRBD1 covers 7 bases. CDR3 length: 12 amino acids. Trimming at V came to 0 bases and at J to 8 bases, leaving 3 bases not matched to a gene. Germline-derived CDR1 and CDR2 are DFQATT and SNEGSKA (reference sequence). The CDR3 region is CSAREGTAEAFF. The CDR3, as DNA: TGCAGTGCTAGAGAAGGGACAGCCGAAGCTTTCTTT.

The V and J genes are TRBV7-3 and TRBJ2-3, with 8 bases identical to TRBD2. CDR3 length equals 15 residues. From germline, CDR1 is SGHTA and CDR2 FQGTGA. V shed 2 bases and J 1 base; nucleotides not matched to a gene: 2. For the CDR3, the DNA is TGTGCCAGCAGCTTAGACGGGGGGGGCACAGATACGCAGTATTTT. Translated, it gives CASSLDGGGTDTQYF.

This clonotype was detected ten times or more. The rearrangement uses TRBV7-2 and TRBJ2-3, with D maybe TRBD1 (7 bases). CDR1 is SGHTA and CDR2 is FQGNSA in the germline V gene. The ends were cut back, 3 bases at V and 10 bases at J, with 11 bases in the middle. This CDR3 contains 12 residues. The CDR3 DNA is TGTGCCAGCAGCTTTGCCAGGGGGGCGCAGTATTTT. This translates into CASSFARGAQYF.

This clonotype turned up a few times. The chain carries TRBV27 and TRBJ2-3, with D perhaps matching TRBD1 or TRBD2 (5 bases each). The germline V gene has CDR1 MNHEY and CDR2 SMNVEV (reference sequence). The germline V and J ends were trimmed by 5 bases and 2 bases, with 17 bases remaining between them. This CDR3 is 16 amino acids long. CDR3: CASSTRMGRTTDTQYF. The CDR3 region has the DNA TGTGCCAGCAGTACCCGAATGGGACGGACCACAGATACGCAGTATTTT.

The gene calls are TRBV11-3 and TRBJ2-2; 12 bases agree with TRBD2. Germline V gene data show CDR1 as SGHNT and CDR2 as YENEEA. Germline trimming cut 3 bases from V and 5 bases from J; bases unmatched to any gene: 7. The CDR3 has 17 residues. CDR3 bases: TGTGCCAGCAGCTTTCTCCTAGCGGGGGGGACAACCGGGGAGCTGTTTTTT. Amino acids: CASSFLLAGGTTGELFF.